These 18 T cell receptor beta chains share one sample of origin, sequenced in a study of siplizumab effects on memory and regulatory T cells. The protocol was immunoSEQ multiplex PCR, while the TCRdb copy is restricted to in-frame clones and leaves out a portion. The repertoire consists of some 96,000 clones, with around 90% occurring once and the leading ten covering 0.13% to 0.15%. Sequencing was performed on CD4+ T cells sorted from blood. Receptors originate from a human donor in good health.

The rearrangement uses TRBV6-5 and TRBJ1-2, with 7 bases lining up with TRBD1. Trimming removed 7 bases from V and 7 bases from J; junction bases left unmatched: 15. The germline CDR1 and CDR2 sequences are MNHEY and SVGAGI. The CDR3 has 15 amino acids. CDR3: CASTPFQGVGGGYTF. CDR3 bases: TGTGCCAGCACTCCCTTCCAGGGGGTAGGTGGTGGCTACACCTTC.

This chain uses TRBV5-4 with TRBJ2-7, with D tentatively TRBD1 (6 bases). Germline-derived CDR1 and CDR2 are SGHNT and YYREEE (reference sequence). V gave up 3 bases and J gave up 4 bases, with 8 bases separating them. The CDR3 is 12 residues long. CDR3 sequence (DNA): TGTGCCAGCAGCTCCCAGGGGTACGAGCAGTACTTC. It codes for CASSSQGYEQYF.

The gene calls are TRBV29-1 and TRBJ1-3; D is ambiguous. CDR3 length equals 14 residues. The germline V gene encodes CDR1 SQVTM and CDR2 ANQGSEA. V lost 2 bases and J 2 bases, leaving 10 bases between the germline ends. CDR3 loop: CSVERQTTGNTIYF. The CDR3 DNA reads TGCAGCGTTGAACGGCAGACTACTGGAAACACCATATATTTT.

In this sample, this clone turned up once. CDR3: CASSENRVEWAGELFF. In DNA form, the CDR3 reads TGTGCCAGCAGCGAAAACAGGGTGGAATGGGCCGGGGAGCTGTTTTTT. The chain is built from TRBV7-9 and TRBJ2-2, with TRBD1 as a possible D gene (6 bases). The CDR3 has 16 residues. The V gene's germline CDR1 is SEHNR and CDR2 FQNEAQ (reference sequence). The V end lost 5 bases, the J end lost 6 bases, and 19 bases lay between the germline ends.

The V and J genes are TRBV9 and TRBJ2-1, with D possibly being TRBD1 (5 bases). V was pared by 1 base and J by 3 bases, with 20 bases between. This CDR3 contains 18 residues. CDR1 is SGDLS and CDR2 is YYNGEE in the germline V gene. CDR3 sequence reads: CASSVPAGIRGDYNEQFF. For the CDR3, the DNA is TGTGCCAGCAGCGTACCGGCAGGCATAAGGGGCGACTACAATGAGCAGTTCTTC.

The CDR3 sequence is CASTTITDTQYF. In DNA, the CDR3 is TGTGCCAGCACCACTATCACAGATACGCAGTATTTT. The chain couples TRBV28 to TRBJ2-3, with D unclear. From germline, CDR1 is MDHEN and CDR2 SYDVKM. Trimming cost V 7 bases and J 2 bases, with 7 bases left between them. There are 12 residues in the CDR3. The entire variable domain, with the rest obtained from reference TRBV28 and TRBJ2-3, is as follows: DVKVTQSSRYLVKRTGEKVFLECVQDMDHENMFWYRQDPGLGLRLIYFSYDVKMKEKGDIPEGYSVSREKKERFSLILESASTNQTSMYLCASTTITDTQYFGPGTRLTVL.

The V and J genes are TRBV5-6 and TRBJ1-1; 7 bases align to TRBD1. With 4 bases clipped from V and 6 bases from J, the junction kept 6 bases outside the gene matches. The CDR3 runs 13 residues. From germline, CDR1 is SGHDT and CDR2 YYEEEE. For the CDR3, the DNA is TGTGCCAGCAGCCATAGTGACAGGGCTGAAGCTTTCTTT. Translating it yields CASSHSDRAEAFF.

The rearrangement links TRBV4-1 to TRBJ2-2; perhaps TRBD1 as D (5 bases). The CDR3 has 15 residues. CDR1 is MGHRA, CDR2 YSYEKL, per germline. Trimming cost V 1 base and J 0 bases, with 6 bases left between them. The CDR3, as DNA: TGCGCCAGCAGCCAAGTGGGGCCGAACACCGGGGAGCTGTTTTTT. Residues: CASSQVGPNTGELFF.

This clone has a single count. The chain carries TRBV27 and TRBJ1-2, with D uncertain. The CDR3 loop spans 15 amino acids. V lost 6 bases and J 5 bases, leaving 19 bases between the germline ends. Germline V lookup: CDR1 MNHEY, CDR2 SMNVEV (reference sequence). The CDR3 loop is CASRRGEGMGYGYTF. The CDR3 nucleotides read TGTGCCAGCAGACGCGGGGAGGGAATGGGGTATGGCTACACCTTC.

The chain links TRBV21-1 to TRBJ2-1; the table assigns TRBD2, which was not confirmed against the DNA. TRBV21-1 constitutes a pseudogene. The CDR3 is made up of 13 amino acids. CDR3 sequence reads: CASSKLLAHEQFF. CDR3 nucleotides: TGTGCCAGCAGCAAACTACTTGCCCATGAGCAGTTCTTC.

The rearrangement joins TRBV19 to TRBJ1-1; 8 bases line up with TRBD1. The germline V gene has CDR1 LNHDA and CDR2 SQIVND (reference sequence). CDR3 length equals 15 residues. Trimming at V came to 1 base and at J to 1 base, leaving 2 bases not matched to a gene. This CDR3 reads CASSIGGQENTEAFF. CDR3 sequence (DNA): TGTGCCAGTAGTATAGGGGGACAGGAGAACACTGAAGCTTTCTTT. Based on the CDR3 plus reference TRBV19 and TRBJ1-1, the full variable domain is DGGITQSPKYLFRKEGQNVTLSCEQNLNHDAMYWYRQDPGQGLRLIYYSQIVNDFQKGDIAEGYSVSREKKESFPLTVTSAQKNPTAFYLCASSIGGQENTEAFFGQGTRLTVV.

The chain recombines TRBV9 with TRBJ1-2; possibly TRBD1 for D (6 bases). The V end was cut by 4 bases, the J end by 7 bases, with 11 bases between. CDR1 is SGDLS, CDR2 YYNGEE, per germline. The CDR3 spans 12 residues. The CDR3 spells CASSPQGFGYTF. CDR3 bases: TGTGCCAGCAGCCCACAGGGTTTTGGCTACACCTTC.

The V gene is TRBV19, the J gene TRBJ1-1, with 7 bases fitting TRBD1. With 1 base clipped from V and 4 bases from J, the junction kept 9 bases outside the gene matches. Germline CDR1 is LNHDA and CDR2 is SQIVND (reference sequence). The CDR3 has 16 amino acids. CDR3 DNA: TGTGCCAGTAGTATAGGTACGGGGACAGAGGGCACTGAAGCTTTCTTT. Translation: CASSIGTGTEGTEAFF.

The chain recombines TRBV15 with TRBJ1-6; D is uncertain. V was trimmed by 0 bases and J by 10 bases, leaving 7 bases between them. Germline CDR1 reads LNHNV; CDR2 reads YYDKDF (reference sequence). This CDR3 is built from 13 residues. The CDR3 sequence is CATSREPESPLHF. CDR3 in DNA: TGTGCCACCAGCAGAGAGCCCGAGTCACCCCTCCACTTT.

This chain connects TRBV9 to TRBJ1-3; D is ambiguous. Trimming stripped 2 bases from V and 4 bases from J, with 10 bases between. This CDR3 spans 14 amino acids. CDR1 is SGDLS and CDR2 is YYNGEE in the germline V gene. Here the CDR3 reads CASSVFEVGNTIYF. The CDR3 coding sequence is TGTGCCAGCAGCGTCTTCGAGGTCGGAAACACCATATATTTT.

The chain has TRBV5-1 and TRBJ2-2; TRBD2 is a possible D gene (6 bases). Germline CDR1 is SGHRS and CDR2 is YFSETQ. CDR3 length: 16 amino acids. Trimming stripped 4 bases from V and 7 bases from J, with 20 bases between. The CDR3 is CASSLIAVGGIGELFF. The CDR3 DNA is TGCGCCAGCAGCCTCATAGCGGTGGGCGGTATCGGGGAGCTGTTTTTT.

The chain is built from TRBV6-6 and TRBJ2-5, with 10 bases that match TRBD2. V shed 9 bases, J shed 4 bases, and the junction held 5 bases outside the gene matches. From germline, CDR1 is MNHNY and CDR2 SVGAGI (reference sequence). The length of the CDR3 is 13 residues. CDR3 nucleotides: TGTGCCAGTAAGCGGGGGGGCGGAGAGACCCAGTACTTC. Protein product: CASKRGGGETQYF.

The CDR3 loop is CASSLNDEQYF. The CDR3 coding sequence is TGCGCCAGCAGCTTGAACGACGAGCAGTACTTC. The chain uses TRBV5-1 and TRBJ2-7; D is ambiguous. V shed 1 base and J shed 5 bases, with 4 bases lying between them. The CDR3 covers 11 residues. The germline gives CDR1 SGHRS, CDR2 YFSETQ.